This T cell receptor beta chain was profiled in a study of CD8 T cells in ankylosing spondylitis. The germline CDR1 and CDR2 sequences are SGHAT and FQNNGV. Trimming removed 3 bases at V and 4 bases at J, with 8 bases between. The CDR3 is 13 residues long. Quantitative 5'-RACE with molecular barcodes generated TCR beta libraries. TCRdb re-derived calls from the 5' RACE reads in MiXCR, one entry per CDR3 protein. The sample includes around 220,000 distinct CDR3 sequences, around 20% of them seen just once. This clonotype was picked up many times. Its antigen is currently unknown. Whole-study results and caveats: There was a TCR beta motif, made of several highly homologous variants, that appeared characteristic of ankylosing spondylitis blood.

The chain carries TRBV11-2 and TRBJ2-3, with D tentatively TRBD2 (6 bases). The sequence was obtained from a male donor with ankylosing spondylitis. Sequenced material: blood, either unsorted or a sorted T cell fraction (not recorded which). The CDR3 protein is CASSFGGADTQYF. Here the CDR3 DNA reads TGTGCCAGCAGCTTTGGAGGGGCAGATACGCAGTATTTT.